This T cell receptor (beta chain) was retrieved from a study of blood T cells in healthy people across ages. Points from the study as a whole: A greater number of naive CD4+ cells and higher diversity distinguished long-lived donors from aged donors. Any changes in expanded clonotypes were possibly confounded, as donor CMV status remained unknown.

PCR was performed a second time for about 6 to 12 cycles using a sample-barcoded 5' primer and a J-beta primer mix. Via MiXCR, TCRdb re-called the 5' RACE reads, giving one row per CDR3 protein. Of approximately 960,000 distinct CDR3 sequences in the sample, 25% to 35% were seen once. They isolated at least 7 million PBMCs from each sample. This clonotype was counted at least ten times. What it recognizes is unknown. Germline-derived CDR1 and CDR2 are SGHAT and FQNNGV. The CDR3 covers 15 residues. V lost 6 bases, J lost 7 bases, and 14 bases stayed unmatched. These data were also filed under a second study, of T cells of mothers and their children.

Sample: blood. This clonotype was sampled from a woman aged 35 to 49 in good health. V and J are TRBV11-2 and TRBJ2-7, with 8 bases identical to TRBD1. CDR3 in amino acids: CASRPTGGATGEQYF. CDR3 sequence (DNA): TGTGCCAGCAGACCAACAGGGGGTGCAACGGGGGAGCAGTACTTC.